Listed below are T cell receptor beta chains from one sample, sequenced in a study of graft-versus-host responses after intestinal transplantation. Their specific antigens are unknown. The assay was immunoSEQ multiplex PCR, and TCRdb's table has in-frame clones only and misses some. Of roughly 75,000 clones listed, roughly 91% were seen once; the top ten hold more than 0.095%. Sequences were derived from unstimulated CD4+ T cells sorted from spleen or lymph node cells, sampled before intestinal transplant. Source of these receptors: a human donor who received an intestinal transplant. CDR3s include the opening cysteine and the closing phenylalanine or tryptophan. Fields, in order: V gene, J gene, D gene, clone size, CDR3 length, CDR3 protein, CDR3 DNA. The D gene is left open where the match is weak. The size entry is marked missing in some rows and otherwise reads once, few, many or a size class.

>TRBV6-5|TRBJ2-7|NA|NA|14
CASSLGTLSYEQYF
TGTGCCAGCAGTCTCGGGACACTCTCCTACGAGCAGTACTTC
>TRBV19|TRBJ2-1|TRBD1|NA|15
CASSHRTGSYNEQFF
TGTGCCAGTAGCCACCGGACAGGCTCCTACAATGAGCAGTTCTTC
>TRBV6-1|TRBJ1-1|NA|few|12
CASSVTGHKAFF
TGTGCCAGCAGTGTGACAGGCCACAAAGCTTTCTTT
>TRBV4-3|TRBJ2-1|NA|NA|16
CASSQEPYQGSNEQFF
TGCGCCAGCAGCCAAGAGCCCTATCAAGGGAGTAATGAGCAGTTCTTC
>TRBV19|TRBJ1-2|TRBD1|NA|16
CASSTRTGPLNYGYTF
TGTGCCAGTAGTACCAGGACAGGGCCCCTTAACTATGGCTACACCTTC
>TRBV6-5|TRBJ1-1|TRBD1|NA|14
CASTPLGTDLEAFF
TGTGCCAGCACACCCCTTGGGACAGACCTTGAAGCTTTCTTT
>TRBV19|TRBJ2-7|NA|NA|15
CASSSGTANSYEQYF
TGTGCCAGTAGTAGCGGGACAGCTAACTCCTACGAGCAGTACTTC
>TRBV7-6|TRBJ2-1|TRBD2|once|17
CASSPLALASSYNEQFF
TGTGCCAGCAGCCCTCTAGCACTAGCGAGCTCCTACAATGAGCAGTTCTTC
>TRBV30|TRBJ1-1|TRBD1|NA|13
CAWSATGGTEAFF
TGTGCCTGGAGTGCGACAGGGGGCACTGAAGCTTTCTTT
>TRBV2|TRBJ1-5|TRBD1|NA|13
CAGRTGTNQPQHF
TGTGCCGGCCGGACAGGGACCAATCAGCCCCAGCATTTT
>TRBV10-3|TRBJ1-2|NA|NA|12
CAISEGRQRYTF
TGTGCCATCAGTGAGGGAAGACAGCGCTACACCTTC
>TRBV9|TRBJ2-5|NA|once|14
CASSVAGVEETQYF
TGTGCCAGCAGCGTAGCGGGGGTTGAAGAGACCCAGTACTTC
>TRBV6-6|TRBJ1-6|NA|NA|15
CASSQGGGANSPLHF
TGTGCCAGCAGCCAGGGCGGTGGGGCAAATTCACCCCTCCACTTT
>TRBV10-3|TRBJ2-3|NA|NA|14
CAISESIFPDTQYF
TGTGCCATCAGTGAGTCAATCTTCCCAGATACGCAGTATTTT
>TRBV4-1|TRBJ2-7|TRBD2|NA|15
CASSQDLAGGYEQYF
TGCGCCAGCAGCCAAGACCTAGCGGGGGGGTACGAGCAGTACTTC
>TRBV30|TRBJ2-5|NA|NA|13
CAWNRVITGAQYF
TGTGCCTGGAATCGTGTAATTACGGGGGCCCAGTACTTC
>TRBV19|TRBJ1-2|NA|NA|13
CASSIRTAYGYTF
TGTGCCAGTAGTATAAGAACTGCCTATGGCTACACCTTC
>TRBV30|TRBJ2-5|TRBD1|NA|11
CAWSNRGREYF
TGTGCCTGGAGCAACAGGGGGCGCGAGTACTTC
>TRBV9|TRBJ2-7|NA|NA|15
CASSVEVGPVYEQYF
TGTGCCAGCAGCGTAGAGGTGGGGCCGGTTTACGAGCAGTACTTC
>TRBV4-3|TRBJ1-2|NA|NA|15
CASSQDGRPNYGYTF
TGCGCCAGCAGCCAAGATGGGCGCCCTAACTATGGCTACACCTTC
>TRBV7-9|TRBJ2-2|TRBD1|NA|13
CASSLQGIGELFF
TGTGCCAGCAGCCTACAGGGGATCGGGGAGCTGTTTTTT
>TRBV7-2|TRBJ1-1|TRBD1|NA|14
CASSLDRDITEAFF
TGTGCCAGCAGCTTGGACAGGGACATAACTGAAGCTTTCTTT